The rows below give T cell receptor beta chains drawn from one sample of a study of low-dose radiotherapy and immunotherapy resistance in tumors. TCRdb re-called the reads with MiXCR, one entry per CDR3 protein. The sample has tens of thousands of distinct CDR3 sequences; less than 30% are singletons. This material consisted of PBMCs, taken before treatment. The source of these receptors is a male donor with rectosigmoid adenocarcinoma. Both conserved end residues are part of each CDR3. A D gene is named only where the DNA matches it firmly. Clone size is shown for a subset of rows, as once, few, many or a class of expanded clone.

j_gene	d_gene	abundance	v_gene	CDR3aa	CDR3nt
TRBJ2-3	TRBD2	once	TRBV12-3/TRBV12-4	CASSPQRLAGGSNTQYF	TGTGCCAGCAGTCCCCAAAGACTAGCGGGAGGGTCGAATACGCAGTATTTT
TRBJ1-6	TRBD1	many	TRBV7-2	CASSGQVSNSPLHF	TGTGCCAGCAGCGGACAGGTCTCAAATTCACCCCTCCACTTT
TRBJ2-3	-	many	TRBV19	CASRLTLQVDTQYF	TGTGCCAGTAGGCTAACGTTACAGGTGGATACGCAGTATTTT
TRBJ2-6	TRBD2	many	TRBV6-6	CASSSPGLAGGANVLTF	TGTGCCAGCAGTTCGCCGGGACTAGCGGGAGGGGCCAACGTCCTGACTTTC
TRBJ2-3	TRBD2	many	TRBV7-2	CASSSGTSGAGGTQYF	TGTGCCAGCAGCTCTGGGACTAGCGGGGCAGGCGGTACGCAGTATTTT
TRBJ2-7	-	few	TRBV30	CAWRSTGRSSYEQYF	TGTGCCTGGAGATCGACAGGACGGTCCTCCTACGAGCAGTACTTC
TRBJ2-7	-	many	TRBV18	CASSPQGTPNEQYF	TGTGCCAGCTCACCACAGGGGACGCCTAACGAGCAGTACTTC
TRBJ2-2	-	-	TRBV3-1	CASREGQGGYTGELFF	TGTGCCAGCAGAGAAGGACAGGGAGGGTACACCGGGGAGCTGTTTTTT
TRBJ1-2	-	many	TRBV11-1	CASSLWGGDGYTF	TGTGCCAGCAGCTTGTGGGGGGGCGATGGCTACACCTTC
TRBJ1-1	-	many	TRBV12-3/TRBV12-4	CASSYSAADNEAFF	TGTGCCAGCAGTTATTCCGCGGCGGACAATGAAGCTTTCTTT
TRBJ2-7	-	-	TRBV3-1	CASSQVGGRNEQYF	TGTGCCAGCAGCCAAGTGGGGGGCAGAAACGAGCAGTACTTC
TRBJ2-3	-	many	TRBV27	CASSLMTYSTDTQYF	TGTGCCAGCAGTCTCATGACATACAGCACAGATACGCAGTATTTT
TRBJ2-4	-	many	TRBV12-3/TRBV12-4	CASSLIWDLAKNIQYF	TGTGCCAGCAGTTTAATTTGGGACTTAGCCAAAAACATTCAGTACTTC
TRBJ1-1	-	-	TRBV6-6	CASSYGSKNTEAFF	TGTGCCAGCAGTTACGGAAGTAAGAACACTGAAGCTTTCTTT
TRBJ2-5	-	many	TRBV30	CAWTRGSGETQYF	TGTGCCTGGACTCGGGGGTCCGGGGAGACCCAGTACTTC
TRBJ1-5	-	many	TRBV2	CASTGTYSQPQHF	TGTGCCAGCACGGGAACGTACAGTCAGCCCCAGCATTTT
TRBJ1-6	-	many	TRBV28	CASSSNAGRLSDSPLHF	TGTGCCAGCAGTTCCAACGCGGGCCGCCTTTCGGATTCACCCCTCCACTTT
TRBJ1-6	TRBD1	-	TRBV19	CASTFGTGGLGNSPLHF	TGTGCCAGTACTTTTGGTACAGGGGGCTTGGGAAATTCACCCCTCCACTTT
TRBJ2-1	-	many	TRBV4-2	CASRSGLSSYNEQFF	TGTGCCAGCAGGTCGGGGTTGAGCTCCTACAATGAGCAGTTCTTC
TRBJ1-1	TRBD1	-	TRBV28	CASLDRGPAFF	TGTGCCAGCCTTGACAGGGGGCCCGCTTTCTTT
TRBJ1-2	-	-	TRBV6-6	CASSSYLQGMDYGYTF	TGTGCCAGCAGTTCCTACCTACAGGGAATGGACTATGGCTACACCTTC
TRBJ2-3	-	-	TRBV2	CASSRTLTDTQYF	TGTGCCAGCAGCCGGACACTCACAGATACGCAGTATTTT
TRBJ2-7	TRBD1	many	TRBV28	CASSPPGQGSREQYF	TGTGCCAGCAGTCCCCCGGGACAGGGGAGTCGGGAGCAGTACTTC
TRBJ2-1	TRBD2	-	TRBV28	CASSLPSGRGNEQFF	TGTGCCAGCAGTTTACCTAGCGGGAGAGGTAATGAGCAGTTCTTC
TRBJ2-1	-	-	TRBV5-1	CASSPRGDSNEQFF	TGCGCCAGCAGCCCCCGGGGCGATTCCAATGAGCAGTTCTTC
TRBJ2-7	TRBD2	many	TRBV6-5	CASSSLASGVPYEQYF	TGTGCCAGCAGTTCCCTGGCTAGCGGGGTCCCCTACGAGCAGTACTTC
TRBJ1-2	-	-	TRBV28	CASSMTTSGLGYTF	TGTGCCAGCAGTATGACTACCTCGGGGCTCGGCTACACCTTC
TRBJ2-5	-	many	TRBV5-5	CASSLSALETQYF	TGTGCCAGCAGCTTGTCCGCGCTGGAGACCCAGTACTTC
TRBJ2-2	-	-	TRBV6-5	CASSYSGNTGELFF	TGTGCCAGCAGTTACTCTGGTAACACCGGGGAGCTGTTTTTT
TRBJ2-2	TRBD2	many	TRBV4-2	CASSQGGRDTGELFF	TGTGCCAGCAGCCAAGGAGGGAGGGACACCGGGGAGCTGTTTTTT
TRBJ2-7	-	many	TRBV5-1	CASSRSGQGGGDEQYF	TGCGCCAGCAGCCGATCCGGGCAGGGGGGCGGCGACGAGCAGTACTTC
TRBJ2-3	-	many	TRBV19	CASSEGHPSTDTQYF	TGTGCCAGTAGTGAGGGACATCCTAGCACAGATACGCAGTATTTT
TRBJ2-3	-	many	TRBV12-3/TRBV12-4	CASSSWYETDTQYF	TGTGCCAGCAGTTCCTGGTACGAGACAGATACGCAGTATTTT
TRBJ2-2	-	many	TRBV7-2	CASSLQPQVTGELFF	TGTGCCAGCAGCTTGCAACCCCAGGTCACCGGGGAGCTGTTTTTT
TRBJ1-6	-	-	TRBV28	CASSLPPTDNSPLHF	TGTGCCAGCAGCTTGCCACCGACAGACAATTCACCCCTCCACTTT
TRBJ1-6	TRBD1	-	TRBV30	CAWSAGRGGLTLHF	TGTGCCTGGAGTGCCGGCAGAGGGGGCTTGACCCTCCACTTT
TRBJ2-5	TRBD2	many	TRBV12-3/TRBV12-4	CASSLSSGGETQYF	TGTGCCAGCAGTTTGTCTAGCGGAGGGGAGACCCAGTACTTC
TRBJ1-2	-	many	TRBV4-3	CASSQDMTDEYGYTF	TGCGCCAGCAGCCAAGATATGACAGATGAATATGGCTACACCTTC
TRBJ2-7	TRBD2	-	TRBV3-1	CASSPIAGVSSYEQYF	TGTGCCAGCAGCCCAATAGCGGGGGTGAGCTCCTACGAGCAGTACTTC
TRBJ1-2	TRBD1	-	TRBV5-5	CASSSGQGASGGYTF	TGTGCCAGCAGCTCGGGACAGGGGGCCTCGGGCGGCTACACCTTC
TRBJ2-3	-	-	TRBV27	CASSFSSGTDTQYF	TGTGCCAGCAGTTTTTCAAGCGGCACAGATACGCAGTATTTT
TRBJ2-2	TRBD1	-	TRBV20-1	CSAPGQLKNTGELFF	TGCAGTGCACCGGGACAGCTAAAAAACACCGGGGAGCTGTTTTTT
TRBJ1-1	-	many	TRBV11-2	CASSSILQGGGTEAFF	TGTGCCAGCAGCTCAATATTACAGGGCGGGGGGACTGAAGCTTTCTTT
TRBJ1-5	-	-	TRBV12-3/TRBV12-4	CASRRTGRQPQHF	TGTGCCAGCAGGCGAACAGGGCGCCAGCCCCAGCATTTT
TRBJ2-3	-	-	TRBV3-1	CASTQTLPSDTQYF	TGTGCCAGCACCCAGACCCTTCCATCAGATACGCAGTATTTT
TRBJ2-7	-	few	TRBV30	CAWSGGVYEQYF	TGTGCCTGGAGTGGGGGGGTGTACGAGCAGTACTTC
TRBJ2-1	-	many	TRBV6-2/TRBV6-3	CASSEWRDSYNEQFF	TGTGCCAGCAGTGAATGGAGAGACTCCTACAATGAGCAGTTCTTC
TRBJ2-1	-	many	TRBV18	CASSLDTGSYNEQFF	TGTGCCAGCTCACTAGACACCGGCTCCTACAATGAGCAGTTCTTC
TRBJ2-3	TRBD2	-	TRBV28	CASSYTSGRTDTQYF	TGTGCCAGCAGCTACACTAGCGGCCGCACAGATACGCAGTATTTT
TRBJ2-3	TRBD2	many	TRBV29-1	CSVGGGEGDTQYF	TGCAGCGTGGGTGGGGGGGAAGGAGATACGCAGTATTTT
TRBJ2-7	-	many	TRBV6-6	CASSYRGTYEQYF	TGTGCCAGCAGTTACAGGGGGACCTACGAGCAGTACTTC
TRBJ2-7	-	few	TRBV21-1	CASSKGDRDRSYEQYF	TGTGCCAGCAGCAAAGGGGACCGGGACAGAAGCTACGAGCAGTACTTC